These 6 T cell receptor beta chains share one sample of origin, sequenced in a study of cytomegalovirus exposure and HLA in healthy donors. Method: immunoSEQ multiplex PCR; TCRdb's copy keeps in-frame clones and lacks some. The table shows 150,000 to 200,000 clones, with less than 90% occurring only once. The specimen sequenced was PBMCs. These receptors were obtained from a woman younger than 35 in good health and CMV-seronegative.

The genes are TRBV7-9 and TRBJ2-7; a possible D gene is TRBD1 (6 bases). CDR1 is SEHNR and CDR2 is FQNEAQ in the germline V gene (reference sequence). CDR3 length equals 17 residues. Trimming took 7 bases from V and 7 from J, leaving 29 bases between them. CDR3 DNA sequence: TGTGCCAGCATCCGAAACCGGTTTAGATCGGGACATTGGGAGCAGTACTTC. It translates to CASIRNRFRSGHWEQYF.

The genes are TRBV2 and TRBJ2-1, with TRBD1 matching over 9 bases. CDR1 and CDR2 (germline): SNHLY, FYNNEI. Unmatched junction bases numbered 4, after V lost 5 bases and J lost 2 bases. This CDR3 has 15 residues. The CDR3 protein is CASSSGTGTYNEQFF. The CDR3, as DNA: TGTGCCAGCAGTAGTGGGACAGGGACCTACAATGAGCAGTTCTTC.

V gene TRBV5-6 combines with J gene TRBJ1-1; a weak D match, TRBD1 (5 bases). V was pared by 2 bases and J by 2 bases, with 10 bases between. Per the germline V gene, CDR1 is SGHDT and CDR2 is YYEEEE. The CDR3 loop spans 14 amino acids. The CDR3 here is CASSLGRVNTEAFF. The CDR3 DNA follows: TGTGCCAGCAGCTTAGGCAGGGTCAACACTGAAGCTTTCTTT. Full variable domain (remainder filled in from reference TRBV5-6 and TRBJ1-1): DAGVTQSPTHLIKTRGQQVTLRCSPKSGHDTVSWYQQALGQGPQFIFQYYEEEERQRGNFPDRFSGHQFPNYSSELNVNALLLGDSALYLCASSLGRVNTEAFFGQGTRLTVV.

The gene calls are TRBV2 and TRBJ2-2, with TRBD2 as a possible D gene (5 bases). Germline assignment: CDR1 SNHLY and CDR2 FYNNEI. The length of the CDR3 is 15 residues. V gave up 8 bases and J gave up 4 bases, with 17 bases separating them. The CDR3 spells CASRGTSDLTGELFF. CDR3 sequence (DNA): TGTGCCAGCCGGGGAACTTCTGACCTCACCGGGGAGCTGTTTTTT.

The chain couples TRBV4-2 to TRBJ2-7; 10 bases match TRBD2. Trimming cost V 1 base and J 5 bases; bases outside gene matches: 8. The CDR3 is 16 amino acids. Germline V gene data show CDR1 as LGHNA and CDR2 as YNFKEQ. In DNA, the CDR3 is TGTGCCAGCAGCCAAGTCGGTAGCGGGGGGCCCCACGAGCAGTACTTC. Translated, it gives CASSQVGSGGPHEQYF.

This clone was counted once. The gene calls are TRBV7-2 and TRBJ2-3; D possibly corresponds to TRBD1 (6 bases). V was trimmed by 5 bases and J by 6 bases, leaving 18 bases between them. The CDR3 extends over 15 amino acids. CDR1 SGHTA and CDR2 FQGNSA come from the germline V gene. The CDR3 sequence is CASSAQQGSLDTQYF. The CDR3 nucleotides are TGTGCCAGCAGCGCCCAACAGGGAAGCTTGGATACGCAGTATTTT.